This T cell receptor (beta chain) came from a study of T cell repertoires in cytomegalovirus infection. Study findings and constraints: It was HLA-C-restricted CMV-specific TCR beta clonotypes that dominated the response ex vivo.

This clonotype has a count of ten or more. The antigen remains undetermined. TCRdb independently ran MiXCR on the reads; one entry per CDR3 protein. The sample carries 100,000 to 150,000 distinct CDR3 sequences, roughly 8.2% recorded once. Trimming pared 0 bases from V and 0 bases from J, leaving 14 bases between. This CDR3 is built from 17 residues. The sequenced sample consisted of PBMCs. The chain carries TRBV23-1 and TRBJ1-2, with D unresolved. TRBV23-1 is classed as an ORF, of uncertain function. This receptor was obtained from a human donor in good health (CMV status not recorded). Some clones in this sample may be carry-over from other donors' samples. CDR3 bases: TGCGCCAGCAGTCAATCGGGGAGGTTTGAAGCTAACTATGGCTACACCTTC. Protein: CASSQSGRFEANYGYTF.